This TCR beta chain stems from a study of cytomegalovirus exposure and HLA in healthy donors. In the study overall: An analysis done earlier identified more than 90 million unique TCR beta sequences from 150 million to 200 million T cells.

Researchers ran the PCR with 60 Vbeta and 13 Jbeta primers. TCRdb's copy holds only in-frame clones and misses some; the assay was immunoSEQ multiplex PCR. The sample consists of fewer than 100,000 clones, around 76% of them appearing once. As concerns this clone: Its antigen is unidentified.

The ends were cut back, 4 bases at V and 0 bases at J, with 10 bases in the middle. Germline V gene data show CDR1 as MNHEY and CDR2 as SVGAGI. This CDR3 has 15 residues. Study-level points and caveats: It was taken for granted in presence/absence analyses that sequencing depth across donors was roughly uniform. Indistinguishable V segments such as TRBV6-2 and TRBV6-3 were excluded. Researchers reported in a later analysis that a missense DCLRE1C variant was tied to TCR beta V- and J-gene trimming.

This sequence originates from a middle-aged man in good health and CMV-seropositive. The sample consisted of PBMCs. The chain couples TRBV6-5 to TRBJ1-3, with D possibly matching TRBD1 (6 bases). The CDR3 DNA follows: TGTGCCAGCAGTTTAGGGGGTCCCTCTGGAAACACCATATATTTT. This sequence encodes CASSLGGPSGNTIYF.